By sample share, the clone carrying this T cell receptor (beta chain) is medium-sized. Its antigen is currently unknown. These data originate in a study of T cell repertoires in aging, cancer and after chemotherapy. Across the whole study: Glioblastoma patients receiving temozolomide-based therapy gave paired samples before and after chemotherapy.

Germline V gene lookup returns CDR1 MDHEN and CDR2 SYDVKM. The CDR3 length is 15 residues. The V end lost 3 bases, the J end lost 0 bases, and 9 bases lay between the germline ends. Peripheral blood genomic DNA, not sorted cells or RNA, was the template. Multiplex touch-down PCR with TRB-A/B primers amplified rearranged V-D-J TRB sequences. Each CDR3 protein is one row after TCRdb ran MiXCR on the multiplex PCR reads. The repertoire holds about 960 distinct CDR3 sequences, with less than 15% as singletons. Findings of the study overall: Compared with age-matched healthy donors, untreated hematological or solid cancer patients showed higher blood TCR clonality. Median generation probability rose over the chemotherapy interval in each cancer cohort, suggesting rebound thymic output. Loss of evenness, beyond lost richness, contributed to age-related TCR diversity decline in cancer patients.

The sequence was collected from a human donor with a solid tumor. V and J are TRBV28 and TRBJ1-3; no clear D gene. Specimen: blood. The CDR3 reads CASSFSWSSGNTIYF. The CDR3 DNA sequence: TGTGCCAGCAGTTTCTCGTGGAGCTCTGGAAACACCATATATTTT.